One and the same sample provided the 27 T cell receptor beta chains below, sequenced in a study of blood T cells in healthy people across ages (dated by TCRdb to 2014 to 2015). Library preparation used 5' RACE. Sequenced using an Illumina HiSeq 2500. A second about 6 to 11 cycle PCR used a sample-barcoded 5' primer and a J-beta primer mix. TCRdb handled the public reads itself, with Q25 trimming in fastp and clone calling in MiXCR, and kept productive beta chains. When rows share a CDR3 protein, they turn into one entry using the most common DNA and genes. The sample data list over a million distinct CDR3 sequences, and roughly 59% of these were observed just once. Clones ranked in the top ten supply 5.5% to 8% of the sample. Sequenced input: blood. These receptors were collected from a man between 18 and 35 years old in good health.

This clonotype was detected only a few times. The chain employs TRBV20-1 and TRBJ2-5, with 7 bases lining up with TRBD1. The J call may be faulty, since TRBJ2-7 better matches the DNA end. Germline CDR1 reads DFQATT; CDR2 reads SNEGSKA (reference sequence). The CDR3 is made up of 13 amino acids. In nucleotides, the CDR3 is TGCAGTGCTAGTGGAAGGGGGCGATACGAGCAGTACTTC. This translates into CSASGRGRYEQYF.

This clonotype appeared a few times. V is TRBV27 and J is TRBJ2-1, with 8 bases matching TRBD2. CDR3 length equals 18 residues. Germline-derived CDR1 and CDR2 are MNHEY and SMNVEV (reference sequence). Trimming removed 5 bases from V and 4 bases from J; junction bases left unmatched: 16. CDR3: CASSLREGGLTAYNEQFF. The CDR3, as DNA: TGTGCCAGCAGTCTCCGGGAGGGGGGGCTCACGGCGTACAATGAGCAGTTCTTC.

CDR3 loop: CASSQSGEGQFF. The DNA for the CDR3 is TGTGCCAGCAGTCAGAGCGGAGAGGGGCAGTTCTTC. The J gene is TRBJ2-1, the V gene TRBV6-2 or TRBV6-3, with D maybe TRBD2 (5 bases). Trimming left V 5 bases short and J 12 bases short, with 14 bases between. This CDR3 comprises 12 residues. The V gene's germline CDR1 is MNHEY and CDR2 SVGEGT.

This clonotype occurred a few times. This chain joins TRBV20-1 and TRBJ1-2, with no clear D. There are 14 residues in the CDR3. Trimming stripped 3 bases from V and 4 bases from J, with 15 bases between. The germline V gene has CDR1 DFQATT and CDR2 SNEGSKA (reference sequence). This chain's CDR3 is CSASDRRELYGYTF. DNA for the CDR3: TGCAGTGCTAGCGACCGCCGGGAACTCTATGGCTACACCTTC.

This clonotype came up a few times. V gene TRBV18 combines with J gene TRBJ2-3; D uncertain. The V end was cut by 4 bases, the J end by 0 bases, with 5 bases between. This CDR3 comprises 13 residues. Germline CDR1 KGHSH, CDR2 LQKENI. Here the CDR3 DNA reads TGTGCCAGCTCACACTCTAGCACAGATACGCAGTATTTT. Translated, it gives CASSHSSTDTQYF.

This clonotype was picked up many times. CDR3 protein: CASSLGDGSYEQYF. The CDR3 DNA reads as TGCGCCAGCAGCTTGGGGGACGGATCCTACGAGCAGTACTTC. The chain has TRBV5-1 and TRBJ2-7; D may correspond to TRBD1 or TRBD2 (5 bases each). Per the germline V gene, CDR1 is SGHRS and CDR2 is YFSETQ. This CDR3 spans 14 amino acids. V shed 0 bases and J shed 1 base, with 8 bases lying between them.

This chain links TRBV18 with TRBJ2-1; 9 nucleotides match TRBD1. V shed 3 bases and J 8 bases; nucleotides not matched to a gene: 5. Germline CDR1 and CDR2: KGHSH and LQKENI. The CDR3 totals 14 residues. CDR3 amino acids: CASSPGQGVDEQFF. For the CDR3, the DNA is TGTGCCAGCTCACCGGGACAGGGAGTGGATGAGCAGTTCTTC.

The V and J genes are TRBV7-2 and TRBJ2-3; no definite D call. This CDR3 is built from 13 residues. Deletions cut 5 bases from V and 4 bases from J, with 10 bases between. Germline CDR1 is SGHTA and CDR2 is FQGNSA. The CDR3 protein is CASSPSRADTQYF. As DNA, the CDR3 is TGTGCCAGCAGCCCCTCCCGAGCAGATACGCAGTATTTT.

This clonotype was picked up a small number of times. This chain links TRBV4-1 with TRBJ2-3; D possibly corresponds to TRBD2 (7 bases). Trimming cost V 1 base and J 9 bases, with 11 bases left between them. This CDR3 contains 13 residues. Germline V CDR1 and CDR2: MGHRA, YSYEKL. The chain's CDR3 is CASSQVGGPTQYF. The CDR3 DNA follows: TGCGCCAGCAGCCAAGTGGGGGGGCCAACGCAGTATTTT.

The CDR3 sequence: CASSQADTAYLSEKLFF. The CDR3 DNA reads as TGCGCCAGCAGCCAAGCTGACACTGCCTACCTAAGTGAAAAACTGTTTTTT. This chain connects TRBV4-1 to TRBJ1-4; D gene uncertain. V lost 1 base, J lost 7 bases, and 19 bases lay in between. The CDR3 has 17 amino acids. Germline V gene data show CDR1 as MGHRA and CDR2 as YSYEKL.

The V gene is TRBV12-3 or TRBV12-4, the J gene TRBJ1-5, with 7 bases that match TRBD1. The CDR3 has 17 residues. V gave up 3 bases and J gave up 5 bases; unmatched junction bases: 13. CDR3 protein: CASSFESQGRYYQPQHF. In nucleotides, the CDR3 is TGTGCCAGCAGTTTTGAATCACAGGGGAGGTATTATCAGCCCCAGCATTTT.

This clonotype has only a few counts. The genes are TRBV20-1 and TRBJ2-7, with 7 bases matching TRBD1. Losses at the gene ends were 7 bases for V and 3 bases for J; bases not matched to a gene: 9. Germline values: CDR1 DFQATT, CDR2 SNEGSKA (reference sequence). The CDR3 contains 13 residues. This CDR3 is CSVARGPHYEQYF. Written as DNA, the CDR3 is TGCAGTGTGGCGAGGGGGCCCCACTACGAGCAGTACTTC.

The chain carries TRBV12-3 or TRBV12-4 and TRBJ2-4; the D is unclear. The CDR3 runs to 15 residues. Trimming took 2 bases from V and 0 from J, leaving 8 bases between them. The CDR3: CASSLPILAKNIQYF. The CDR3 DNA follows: TGTGCCAGCAGTTTACCGATACTAGCCAAAAACATTCAGTACTTC.

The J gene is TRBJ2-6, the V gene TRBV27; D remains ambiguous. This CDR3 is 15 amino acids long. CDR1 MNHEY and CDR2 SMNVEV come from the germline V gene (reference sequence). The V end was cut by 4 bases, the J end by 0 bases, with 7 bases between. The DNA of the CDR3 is TGTGCCAGCAGTTCTCAGCGCTCTGGGGCCAACGTCCTGACTTTC. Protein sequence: CASSSQRSGANVLTF.

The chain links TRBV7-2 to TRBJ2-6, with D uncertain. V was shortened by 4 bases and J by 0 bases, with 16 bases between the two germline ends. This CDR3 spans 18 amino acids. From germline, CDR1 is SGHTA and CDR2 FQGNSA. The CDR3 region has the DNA TGTGCCAGCAGCTCCCTCCCGGTCCTCGTCTCTGGGGCCAACGTCCTGACTTTC. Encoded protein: CASSSLPVLVSGANVLTF.

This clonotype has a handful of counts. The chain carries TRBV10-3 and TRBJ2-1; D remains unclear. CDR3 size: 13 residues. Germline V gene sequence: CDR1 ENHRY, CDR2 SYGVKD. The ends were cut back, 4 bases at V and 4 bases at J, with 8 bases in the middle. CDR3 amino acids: CAISAEIYNEQFF. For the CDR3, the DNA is TGTGCCATCAGTGCTGAAATTTACAATGAGCAGTTCTTC.

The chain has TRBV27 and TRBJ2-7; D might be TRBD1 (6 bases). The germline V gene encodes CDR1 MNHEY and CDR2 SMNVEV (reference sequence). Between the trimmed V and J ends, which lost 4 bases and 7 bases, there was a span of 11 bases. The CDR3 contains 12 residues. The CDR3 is CASSWTVGEQYF. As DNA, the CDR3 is TGTGCCAGCAGTTGGACAGTAGGGGAGCAGTACTTC.

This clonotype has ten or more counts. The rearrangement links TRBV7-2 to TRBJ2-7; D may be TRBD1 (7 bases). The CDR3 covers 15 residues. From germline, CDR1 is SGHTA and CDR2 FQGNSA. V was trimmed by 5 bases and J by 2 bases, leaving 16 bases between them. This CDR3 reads CASSPGGRGAYEQYF. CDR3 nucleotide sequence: TGTGCCAGCAGCCCAGGCGGCAGGGGGGCCTACGAGCAGTACTTC.

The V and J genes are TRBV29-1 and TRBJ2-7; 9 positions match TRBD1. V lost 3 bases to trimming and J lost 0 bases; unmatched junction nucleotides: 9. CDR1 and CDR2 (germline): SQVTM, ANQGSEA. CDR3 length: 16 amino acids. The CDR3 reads CSVDFKVTGGSYEQYF. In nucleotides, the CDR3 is TGCAGCGTTGACTTTAAGGTGACAGGGGGCTCCTACGAGCAGTACTTC.

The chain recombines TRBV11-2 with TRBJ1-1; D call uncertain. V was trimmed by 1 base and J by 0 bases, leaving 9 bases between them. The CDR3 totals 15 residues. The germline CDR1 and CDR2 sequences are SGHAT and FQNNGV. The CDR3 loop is CASSLVPALNTEAFF. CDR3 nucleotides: TGTGCCAGCAGCTTAGTCCCCGCGTTGAACACTGAAGCTTTCTTT.

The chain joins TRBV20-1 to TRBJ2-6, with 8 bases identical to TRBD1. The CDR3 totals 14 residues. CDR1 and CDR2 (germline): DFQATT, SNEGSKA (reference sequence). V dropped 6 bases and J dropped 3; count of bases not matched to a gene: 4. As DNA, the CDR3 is TGCAGTGCCAATGACAGGGGTGGGGCCAACGTCCTGACTTTC. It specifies CSANDRGGANVLTF.

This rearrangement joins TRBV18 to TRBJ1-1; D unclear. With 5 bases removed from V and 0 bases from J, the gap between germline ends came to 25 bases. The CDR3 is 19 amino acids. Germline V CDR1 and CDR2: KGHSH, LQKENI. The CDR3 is CASSSSKISPPTLNTEAFF. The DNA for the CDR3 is TGTGCCAGCTCATCCTCAAAAATCAGTCCACCCACCCTGAACACTGAAGCTTTCTTT.

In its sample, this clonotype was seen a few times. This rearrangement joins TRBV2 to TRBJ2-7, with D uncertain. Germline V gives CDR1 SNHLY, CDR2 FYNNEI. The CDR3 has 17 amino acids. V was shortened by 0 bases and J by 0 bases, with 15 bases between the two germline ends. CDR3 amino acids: CASSEALRTLLSYEQYF. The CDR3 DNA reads TGTGCCAGCAGTGAAGCGCTTCGGACCCTCCTCTCCTACGAGCAGTACTTC.

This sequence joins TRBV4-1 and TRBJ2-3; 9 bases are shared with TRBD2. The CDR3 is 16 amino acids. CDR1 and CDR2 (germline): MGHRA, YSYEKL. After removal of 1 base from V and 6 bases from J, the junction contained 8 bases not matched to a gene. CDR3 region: CASSQVVGLAGDTQYF. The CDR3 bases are TGCGCCAGCAGCCAAGTTGTGGGACTAGCAGGTGATACGCAGTATTTT.

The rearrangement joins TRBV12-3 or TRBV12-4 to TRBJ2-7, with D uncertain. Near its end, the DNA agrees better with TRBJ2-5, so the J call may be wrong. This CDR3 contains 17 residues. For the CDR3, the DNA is TGTGCCAGCAGTTTAGCGCACGGCGGAATCAACCAAGAGACCCAGTACTTC. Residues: CASSLAHGGINQETQYF.

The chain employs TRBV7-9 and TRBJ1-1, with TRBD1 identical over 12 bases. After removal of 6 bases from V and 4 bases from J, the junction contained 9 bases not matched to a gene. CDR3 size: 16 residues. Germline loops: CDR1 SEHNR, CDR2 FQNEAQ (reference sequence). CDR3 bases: TGTGCCAGCAGACCCGGGACAGGGGGCGTCGGCACTGAAGCTTTCTTT. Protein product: CASRPGTGGVGTEAFF. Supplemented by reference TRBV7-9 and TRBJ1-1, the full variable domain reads DTGVSQNPRHKITKRGQNVTFRCDPISEHNRLYWYRQTLGQGPEFLTYFQNEAQLEKSRLLSDRFSAERPKGSFSTLEIQRTEQGDSAMYLCASRPGTGGVGTEAFFGQGTRLTVV.

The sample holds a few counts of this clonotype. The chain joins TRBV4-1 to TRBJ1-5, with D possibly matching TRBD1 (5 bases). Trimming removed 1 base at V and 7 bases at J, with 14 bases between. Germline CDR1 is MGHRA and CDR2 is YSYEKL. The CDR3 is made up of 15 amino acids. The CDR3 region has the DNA TGCGCCAGCAGCCAAGGTCCGAGGGGCCGACAGCCCCAGCATTTT. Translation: CASSQGPRGRQPQHF.